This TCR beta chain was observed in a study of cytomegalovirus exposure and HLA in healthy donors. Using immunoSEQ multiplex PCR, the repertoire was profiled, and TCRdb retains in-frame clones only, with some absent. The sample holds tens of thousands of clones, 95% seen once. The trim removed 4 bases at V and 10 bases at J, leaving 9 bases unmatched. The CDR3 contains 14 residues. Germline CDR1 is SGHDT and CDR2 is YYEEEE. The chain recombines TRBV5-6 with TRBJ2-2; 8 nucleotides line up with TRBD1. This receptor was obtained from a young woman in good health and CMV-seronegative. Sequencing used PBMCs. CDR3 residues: CASSPDRVSEELFF. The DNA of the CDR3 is TGTGCCAGCAGCCCGGACAGGGTCAGCGAGGAGCTGTTTTTT.